This TCR beta chain stems from a study of T cells in localized non-small cell lung cancer. Per germline, CDR1 MNHEY and CDR2 SVGAGI. The CDR3 is 12 residues long. Trimming left V 7 bases short and J 7 bases short, with 13 bases between. Generated by immunoSEQ multiplex PCR, the TCRdb table keeps only in-frame clones and is missing some. Among 35,000 to 45,000 clones listed, about 86% were seen once. This receptor was obtained from a woman aged 18 to 49 with stage III lung adenocarcinoma. Sequences were derived from peripheral blood, sampled before any cancer treatment. The rearrangement links TRBV6-5 to TRBJ1-2; D is perhaps TRBD1 (6 bases). In DNA form, the CDR3 reads TGTGCCAGCACCCCGGACAGAGTTGGCTACACCTTC. Translation gives CASTPDRVGYTF.